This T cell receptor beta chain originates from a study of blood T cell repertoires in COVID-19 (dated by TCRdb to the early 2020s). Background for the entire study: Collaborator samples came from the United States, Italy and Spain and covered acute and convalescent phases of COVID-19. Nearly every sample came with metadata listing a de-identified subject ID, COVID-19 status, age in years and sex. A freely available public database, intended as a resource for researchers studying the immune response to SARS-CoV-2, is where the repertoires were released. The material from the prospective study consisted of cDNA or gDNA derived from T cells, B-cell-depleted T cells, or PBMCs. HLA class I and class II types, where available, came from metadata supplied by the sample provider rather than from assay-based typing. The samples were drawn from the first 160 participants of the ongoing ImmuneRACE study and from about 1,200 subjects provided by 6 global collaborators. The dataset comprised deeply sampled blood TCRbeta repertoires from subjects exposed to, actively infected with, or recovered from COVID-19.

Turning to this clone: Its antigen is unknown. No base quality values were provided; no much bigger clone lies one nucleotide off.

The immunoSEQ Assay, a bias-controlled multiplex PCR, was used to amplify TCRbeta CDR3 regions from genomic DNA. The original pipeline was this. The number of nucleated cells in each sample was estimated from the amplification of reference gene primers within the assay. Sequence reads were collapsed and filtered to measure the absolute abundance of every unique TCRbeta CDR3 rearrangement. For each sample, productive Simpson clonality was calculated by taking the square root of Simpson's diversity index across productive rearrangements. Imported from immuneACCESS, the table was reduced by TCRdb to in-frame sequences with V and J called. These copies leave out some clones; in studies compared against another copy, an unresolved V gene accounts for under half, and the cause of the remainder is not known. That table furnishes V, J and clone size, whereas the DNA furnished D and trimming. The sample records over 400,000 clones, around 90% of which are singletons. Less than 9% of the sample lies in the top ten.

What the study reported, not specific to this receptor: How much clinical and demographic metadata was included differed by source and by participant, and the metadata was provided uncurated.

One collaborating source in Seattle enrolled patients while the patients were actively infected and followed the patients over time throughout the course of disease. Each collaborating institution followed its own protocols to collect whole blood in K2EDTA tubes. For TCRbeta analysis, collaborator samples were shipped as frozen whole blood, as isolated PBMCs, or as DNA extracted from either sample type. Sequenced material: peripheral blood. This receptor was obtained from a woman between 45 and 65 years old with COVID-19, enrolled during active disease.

The base sequence is TGTGCCAGCAGTGAAGCGCTAGATGAGCAGTTCTTC. This sequence encodes CASSEALDEQFF. The rearranged chain carries TRBV2 and TRBJ2-1, with the D gene not clear enough to name. V and J lose 0 bases and 8 bases, and a span of 5 bases separates them. Its CDR3 holds 12 amino acids, cysteine through phenylalanine. Only the CDR3 region is kept as DNA, spanning 36 bases read in frame from base 1. Sequences SNHLY (CDR1) and FYNNEI (CDR2) are obtained from the germline V gene.